This T cell receptor beta chain was observed in a study of regulatory T cells in long-lasting Graves disease. Study overall: Less than 3 months of antithyroid drugs had been taken by newly diagnosed Graves' patients. Study-wide results and limits: With persistent disease, TRBV28, TRBJ1-2 and TRBJ2-5 were the favored segments.

This CDR3 comprises 16 residues. Germline assignment: CDR1 ENHRY and CDR2 SYGVKD. Trimming shortened V by 0 bases and J by 8 bases, and 16 bases separated the two germline ends. The authors built TCR beta libraries using iRepertoire HTBI primers and Arm-PCR of CDR3 regions. Original processing notes: Gene usage covered 62 TRBV and 14 TRBJ segments. TCRdb analysed the multiplex PCR reads with MiXCR anew, one entry per CDR3 protein. The V and J calls were not made by the authors but by TCRdb's processing. The profile covers over 500,000 distinct CDR3 sequences, with roughly 15% appearing a single time and approximately 18% taken by the ten largest. This clonotype came up many times. The antigen is not known. The sample's time point: newly diagnosed GD, antithyroid drugs for less than 3 months. The TCR library was made from RNA that had been extracted from PBMCs in TRIzol. This same sample was also part of a study on T cells in Graves' hyperthyroidism and ophthalmopathy. From that report: TCR CDR3 underwent first-round RT-PCR with the HTBI primer set.

This sequence was found in a woman aged 25 to 45 with Graves disease. Sequencing used peripheral blood mononuclear cells (PBMCs), obtained at new diagnosis, from a patient treated with antithyroid drugs. The V call is TRBV10-3, the J call TRBJ1-4, with D possibly TRBD1 on 6 matching bases. CDR3 region: CAISESMITGSEKLFF. The CDR3 DNA sequence: TGTGCCATCAGTGAGTCGATGATCACAGGGAGCGAAAAACTGTTTTTT.